The 23 T cell receptor beta chains presented below share a single source sample, sequenced in a study of CD8+CD57+ T cells in acquired aplastic anemia. The TCR beta profiling, which covered VDJ combination and CDR3 sequence, was carried out using genomic DNA as the template. TCRdb independently ran MiXCR on the reads; one entry per CDR3 protein. The sample consists of around 51,000 distinct CDR3 sequences, 55% to 75% of them appearing once. The sample consisted of sorted CD4+, CD8+, or CD8+CD57+ T cells (not recorded which) from PBMCs. These receptors were obtained from a human donor in good health, serving as a control.

J is TRBJ2-5 and V is TRBV7-3, with D unresolved. Trimming stripped 5 bases from V and 5 bases from J, with 12 bases between. CDR1 is SGHTA, CDR2 FQGTGA, per germline. This CDR3 region has 13 residues. The chain's CDR3 is CASSITWAETQYF. CDR3 DNA sequence: TGTGCCAGCAGCATCACCTGGGCGGAGACCCAGTACTTC. Full variable domain (outside the CDR3, taken from reference TRBV7-3 and TRBJ2-5): GAGVSQTPSNKVTEKGKYVELRCDPISGHTALYWYRQSLGQGPEFLIYFQGTGAADDSGLPNDRFFAVRPEGSVSTLKIQRTERGDSAVYLCASSITWAETQYFGPGTRLLVL.

This clonotype was observed a handful of times. The gene calls are TRBV28 and TRBJ1-2; D might be TRBD1 (6 bases). The CDR3 runs 15 residues. Germline V CDR1 and CDR2: MDHEN, SYDVKM. The V gene lost 6 bases and the J gene lost 4 bases, with 18 bases spanning the gap. CDR3 bases: TGTGCCAGCAGACCACAGGGTCAGTGGGTCTATGGCTACACCTTC. It is translated as CASRPQGQWVYGYTF.

The chain has TRBV15 and TRBJ2-5; D gene unclear. V lost 0 bases, J lost 2 bases, and 13 bases lay in between. There are 16 residues in the CDR3. Germline-derived CDR1 and CDR2 are LNHNV and YYDKDF (reference sequence). CDR3 loop: CATSRDISALQETQYF. Here the CDR3 DNA reads TGTGCCACCAGCAGAGATATTTCAGCACTGCAAGAGACCCAGTACTTC.

A remark on this clonotype: Germline and junction disagree at one end, which may indicate a read error. The V call is TRBV7-9, the J call TRBJ1-1; unclear D gene. The germline CDR1 and CDR2 sequences are SEHNR and FQNEAQ (reference sequence). The CDR3 totals 13 residues. This CDR3 reads CASSGRGNAEAFF. DNA for the CDR3: TGTGCCAGCAGCGGACGAGGGAACGCTGAAGCTTTCTTT.

This chain links TRBV19 with TRBJ1-5; 7 bases are shared with TRBD1. The V gene's germline CDR1 is LNHDA and CDR2 SQIVND (reference sequence). The CDR3 consists of 15 residues. V dropped 3 bases and J dropped 7; count of bases not matched to a gene: 9. The CDR3 sequence is CASSMGRGPNQPQHF. The CDR3 DNA reads as TGTGCCAGTAGTATGGGGAGGGGGCCCAACCAGCCCCAGCATTTT.

About this clonotype: Sequence at one end of the junction differs from germline and may be a read error. This sequence joins TRBV9 and TRBJ1-3; 7 bases match TRBD1. This CDR3 comprises 14 residues. The germline V gene has CDR1 SGDLS and CDR2 YYNGEE. The CDR3 is CASSEGGSRNAIYF. The CDR3 nucleotides are TGTGCCAGCAGCGAAGGGGGCTCTAGAAACGCCATATATTTT.

This clonotype was counted a single time. The rearrangement links TRBV7-6 to TRBJ2-7, with D perhaps TRBD1 (6 bases). Germline CDR1 and CDR2: SGHVS and FNYEAQ. V lost 5 bases, J lost 2 bases, and 22 bases lay in between. The CDR3 length is 17 residues. Written as DNA, the CDR3 is TGTGCCAGCAGCGGATACTCGCATGGGGGCGAAACCTACGAGCAGTACTTC. Translated, it gives CASSGYSHGGETYEQYF.

This chain links TRBV7-2 with TRBJ2-7; 8 nucleotides line up with TRBD2. The CDR3 is made up of 14 amino acids. Germline CDR1 SGHTA, CDR2 FQGNSA. Germline trimming cut 4 bases from V and 4 bases from J; bases unmatched to any gene: 6. The CDR3 is CASSSAGATYEQYF. In nucleotides, the CDR3 is TGTGCCAGCAGCTCAGCGGGGGCAACTTACGAGCAGTACTTC.

This clonotype was counted once. The genes are TRBV20-1 and TRBJ1-6; 7 positions agree with TRBD1. CDR1 and CDR2 from the germline V gene are DFQATT and SNEGSKA (reference sequence). The CDR3 sequence is 14 residues long. Trimming at V came to 4 bases and at J to 8 bases, leaving 8 bases not matched to a gene. The CDR3 loop is CSATLGDSDSPLHF. As DNA, the CDR3 is TGCAGTGCTACACTAGGGGACAGCGATTCACCCCTCCACTTT.

This clonotype was detected only once. V usage is TRBV24-1 and J usage is TRBJ1-2; D is unclear. The germline gives CDR1 KGHDR, CDR2 SFDVKD. V dropped 3 bases and J dropped 7 bases, with 11 bases sitting between them. The CDR3 spans 13 residues. CDR3 DNA: TGTGCCACCAGTGATCAGACTTTGGGTGGCTACACCTTC. The encoded protein is CATSDQTLGGYTF.

J is TRBJ2-1 and V is TRBV2, with 11 bases aligning to TRBD1. After removal of 5 bases from V and 4 bases from J, the junction contained 4 bases not matched to a gene. Germline lookup yields CDR1 SNHLY and CDR2 FYNNEI. CDR3 length equals 15 residues. The CDR3 DNA reads TGTGCCAGCAGTTGGACAGGGGGCCCATACAATGAGCAGTTCTTC. It specifies CASSWTGGPYNEQFF.

This clonotype was counted a few times. V usage is TRBV12-3 or TRBV12-4 and J usage is TRBJ1-1; 7 nucleotides match TRBD1. V shed 5 bases and J 5 bases; nucleotides not matched to a gene: 5. CDR3 length: 13 residues. The CDR3 coding sequence is TGTGCCAGCAGTAGACAGGGAGGGACTGAAGCTTTCTTT. Encoded protein: CASSRQGGTEAFF.

This clonotype was found many times. The V and J genes are TRBV14 and TRBJ2-3, with 8 nucleotides matching TRBD2. J lost 0 bases, V lost 0 bases, and 17 bases had no gene match. This CDR3 comprises 21 residues. From germline, CDR1 is SGHDN and CDR2 FVKESK. CDR3 in amino acids: CASSQEASRREEGVSTDTQYF. DNA of the CDR3: TGTGCCAGCAGCCAAGAGGCTTCAAGGCGGGAGGAGGGGGTTAGCACAGATACGCAGTATTTT.

The rearrangement links TRBV20-1 to TRBJ2-3, with 12 bases that match TRBD2. Germline-derived CDR1 and CDR2 are DFQATT and SNEGSKA (reference sequence). Trimming removed 2 bases from V and 3 bases from J; junction bases left unmatched: 0. CDR3 size: 14 residues. CDR3 in amino acids: CSARLAGGTDTQYF. The CDR3, as DNA: TGCAGTGCTAGACTAGCGGGGGGGACAGATACGCAGTATTTT.

The chain combines TRBV7-9 with TRBJ2-7; 7 bases map to TRBD1. The CDR3 totals 14 residues. The V and J ends lost 5 bases and 2 bases, in that order; junction bases with no gene match: 6. The germline V gene encodes CDR1 SEHNR and CDR2 FQNEAQ (reference sequence). CDR3 residues: CASSPRTGAYEQYF. CDR3 nucleotides: TGTGCCAGCAGCCCCCGGACAGGCGCCTACGAGCAGTACTTC.

The chain uses TRBV5-1 and TRBJ2-1; 9 bases are a match to TRBD2. The CDR3 is 14 amino acids. V gave up 3 bases and J gave up 5 bases; unmatched junction bases: 3. The germline V gene has CDR1 SGHRS and CDR2 YFSETQ. CDR3 nucleotides: TGCGCCAGCAGCTCTAGCGGGGCCGACAATGAGCAGTTCTTC. Its translation: CASSSSGADNEQFF.

The V and J genes are TRBV5-1 and TRBJ1-2; TRBD1 matches 10 bases. Germline V gene sequence: CDR1 SGHRS, CDR2 YFSETQ. J lost 8 bases, V lost 3 bases, and 7 bases had no gene match. The CDR3 is 14 residues long. The CDR3: CASSWGTGAEGYTF. DNA of the CDR3: TGCGCCAGCAGCTGGGGGACAGGGGCGGAGGGCTACACCTTC.

The chain couples TRBV7-6 to TRBJ2-1; D is possibly TRBD1 (5 bases). V lost 1 base and J lost 12, with 13 bases in between. This CDR3 has 13 residues. Germline CDR1 reads SGHVS; CDR2 reads FNYEAQ. This CDR3 reads CASSLDQQGLQFF. The DNA for the CDR3 is TGTGCCAGCAGCTTAGATCAGCAGGGATTGCAGTTCTTC.

This sequence joins TRBV24-1 and TRBJ1-2; maybe TRBD1 (5 bases). The CDR3 totals 13 residues. Germline lookup yields CDR1 KGHDR and CDR2 SFDVKD. V lost 7 bases to trimming and J lost 5 bases, with 13 bases between them. DNA of the CDR3: TGTGCCACCAGGGGATCCAGGGATTATGGCTACACCTTC. Protein sequence: CATRGSRDYGYTF.

This clonotype has only one observation. The chain links TRBV5-1 to TRBJ2-3; 7 bases agree with TRBD2. CDR1 SGHRS and CDR2 YFSETQ come from the germline V gene. The CDR3 length is 16 residues. V lost 4 bases and J lost 5; bases outside the gene matches: 13. The CDR3 is CASSPLERGDRDTQYF. In DNA form, the CDR3 reads TGCGCCAGCAGCCCTCTCGAACGGGGGGATAGAGATACGCAGTATTTT.

This clonotype was detected many times. The rearrangement uses TRBV3-1 and TRBJ1-4, with D maybe TRBD1 (6 bases). The CDR3 is made up of 18 amino acids. Trimming stripped 4 bases from V and 1 base from J, with 19 bases between. Germline values: CDR1 LGHDT, CDR2 YNNKEL (reference sequence). The CDR3 sequence is CASSPDDRKRETNEKLFF. CDR3 nucleotides: TGTGCCAGCAGCCCCGACGACAGGAAGCGGGAAACTAATGAAAAACTGTTTTTT. Filled out from reference TRBV3-1 and TRBJ1-4, the complete variable domain reads DTAVSQTPKYLVTQMGNDKSIKCEQNLGHDTMYWYKQDSKKFLKIMFSYNNKELIINETVPNRFSPKSPDKAHLNLHINSLELGDSAVYFCASSPDDRKRETNEKLFFGSGTQLSVL.

The V gene is TRBV29-1, the J gene TRBJ1-1; 12 positions agree with TRBD1. The germline gives CDR1 SQVTM, CDR2 ANQGSEA. CDR3 size: 14 residues. V lost 7 bases to trimming and J lost 5 bases; unmatched junction nucleotides: 8. For the CDR3, the DNA is TGCAGCGGGGGGACAGGGGGCATGGAGACTGAAGCTTTCTTT. It is translated as CSGGTGGMETEAFF.

The chain is built from TRBV24-1 and TRBJ2-1; 11 bases are shared with TRBD2. J gave up 5 bases and V 4 bases, and 3 bases lay outside the gene matches. Germline CDR1 KGHDR, CDR2 SFDVKD. This CDR3 has 15 residues. The CDR3 DNA reads as TGTGCCACCAGTGAGTCGGGACTAGCGGACAATGAGCAGTTCTTC. This codes for CATSESGLADNEQFF.